This TCR beta chain was sequenced for a study of shared clonotypes between healthy human individuals. V dropped 3 bases and J dropped 5 bases, with 14 bases sitting between them. This CDR3 has 14 amino acids. Germline CDR1 reads SGHNT; CDR2 reads YENEEA. Regarding the study as a whole: Some naive CD4 clonotypes, 4% to 6%, turned up in common across a few donors. Rarefaction gave evidence that sorted-subset sequencing remained incomplete despite large depth.

Data came from immunoSEQ multiplex PCR; TCRdb stores just in-frame clones and leaves some out. This table has 2 million to 2.5 million clones, more than 90% appearing once. With regard to this clone: Antigen: not known.

V is TRBV11-3 and J is TRBJ2-7; possible D gene TRBD1, 7 bases. Sequencing was carried out using naive CD4+ T cells sorted from blood. The sample's subset: CD45RA+ positively selected. The receptor was isolated from a man between 18 and 29 years old in good health. The CDR3 coding sequence is TGTGCCAGCAGCTTTGGGGCAGGGGGGAACGAGCAGTACTTC. It yields the protein CASSFGAGGNEQYF.